Listed below are T cell receptor beta chains from one sample, sequenced in a study of CD4 T cells in relation to SARS-CoV-2 and coronaviruses. This table comes from immunoSEQ multiplex PCR, and its TCRdb copy is limited to in-frame clones, with some not included. The sample lists about 43,000 clones, roughly four fifths seen once, with approximately 1.5% in the top ten. These TCRs are of unknown antigen specificity. The material sequenced was naive CD4+ T cells from PBMCs, cultured in vitro. The source is an adult with COVID-19. The CDR3 runs from the conserved cysteine through the conserved F or W. D genes are given only for firm matches. Only some rows state a clone size, as once, few, many or a class for expanded clones.

DNA	CDR3	V	size	J	D
TGTGCCATCAGTGAGTTCTCTAGCGGTACTGGTAACAATGAGCAGTTCTTC	CAISEFSSGTGNNEQFF	TRBV10-3	-	TRBJ2-1	TRBD2
TGTGCCAGCAGCTTAGCAGGACAGGCAACAGATACGCAGTATTTT	CASSLAGQATDTQYF	TRBV7-9	once	TRBJ2-3	TRBD1
TGTGCCAGCAGCCGGGACAGGGATGAGACCCAGTACTTC	CASSRDRDETQYF	TRBV7-8	-	TRBJ2-5	TRBD1
TGTGCCAGCAGCTTAAGTACAGATACGCAGTATTTT	CASSLSTDTQYF	TRBV11-2	once	TRBJ2-3	-
TGTGCCAGCAAAACAGCGGGCCGCTCTGGAAACACCATATATTTT	CASKTAGRSGNTIYF	TRBV6-5	-	TRBJ1-3	-
TGTGCCAGCAGTCGAGGGGGGCAGGGAGAGACCCAGTACTTC	CASSRGGQGETQYF	TRBV28	-	TRBJ2-5	-
TGTGCCAGCAGCGGTACCGGGACCCCCTACGAGCAGTACTTC	CASSGTGTPYEQYF	TRBV7-2	-	TRBJ2-7	-
TGTGCCAGCAGCCAAGGACTAGCGGGAGGGCACTACAATGAGCAGTTCTTC	CASSQGLAGGHYNEQFF	TRBV3-1/TRBV3-2	-	TRBJ2-1	TRBD2
TGCAGTGCTAGTGCCCCAGCCCTCTTTGGCTACACCTTC	CSASAPALFGYTF	TRBV20-1	-	TRBJ1-2	-
TGTGCCAGCAGCCTAGCGGGACCCTACGAGCAGTACTTC	CASSLAGPYEQYF	TRBV7-9	few	TRBJ2-7	TRBD2
TGTGCCAGCAGTCCATTAGCGGGAGGACGTACGCAGTATTTT	CASSPLAGGRTQYF	TRBV28	-	TRBJ2-3	TRBD2
TGTGCCAGCAGCCAAGATCTGGGACTTGCCTCCTACAATGAGCAGTTCTTC	CASSQDLGLASYNEQFF	TRBV4-2	-	TRBJ2-1	-
TGTGCCAGCAGCGTCTCCGGACACACAGATACGCAGTATTTT	CASSVSGHTDTQYF	TRBV9	-	TRBJ2-3	-
TGTGCCAGTAGTATAGCCCACAGGGGGAAAGCTCTCTATGGCTACACCTTC	CASSIAHRGKALYGYTF	TRBV19	once	TRBJ1-2	TRBD1
TGTGCCAGCAGAAGACAGGGCTACAATGAGCAGTTCTTC	CASRRQGYNEQFF	TRBV7-8	-	TRBJ2-1	TRBD1
TGTGCCAGCAGCTTCACAGGGAAGTGGGGCACTGAAGCTTTCTTT	CASSFTGKWGTEAFF	TRBV5-6	-	TRBJ1-1	-
TGTGCCAGCAGAGACGAGGGGGGGAGGTATAGTTCACCCCTCCACTTT	CASRDEGGRYSSPLHF	TRBV6-6	-	TRBJ1-6	-
TGTGCCAGCAGTTACTTGGCCGGGACCTATAATTCACCCCTCCACTTT	CASSYLAGTYNSPLHF	TRBV6-5	-	TRBJ1-6	-
TGTGCCAGCAGTGAAAGTCGGAGCACAGATACGCAGTATTTT	CASSESRSTDTQYF	TRBV6-1	-	TRBJ2-3	-
TGTGCCAGCAGCGTAGGACAGGGGGCGAGGGAGACCCAGTACTTC	CASSVGQGARETQYF	TRBV9	-	TRBJ2-5	TRBD1
TGCGCCAGCAGCTTGCGATTGGCAGATACGCAGTATTTT	CASSLRLADTQYF	TRBV5-1	-	TRBJ2-3	-
TGTGCCAGCCGGGGAAGGCCGGTCTACGAGCAGTACTTC	CASRGRPVYEQYF	TRBV28	-	TRBJ2-7	-
TGTGCCAGCAGCCAAGTTGTTGGGACAACAGGGGCCAACGTCCTGACTTTC	CASSQVVGTTGANVLTF	TRBV3-1/TRBV3-2	-	TRBJ2-6	-
TGCAGTGCTAGTCTTTCAGGGGGGGATCTCAGAACCACTACGCAGTATTTT	CSASLSGGDLRTTTQYF	TRBV20-1	-	TRBJ2-3	-
TGCAGCGTTGAAGCGGAGGCTAGCGGGTTGTCCTACAATGAGCAGTTCTTC	CSVEAEASGLSYNEQFF	TRBV29-1	-	TRBJ2-1	TRBD2
TGCGCCAGCAGCCAGCTACCGGGACAGCGGACTAGACTAAGATACAATGAGCAGTTCTTC	CASSQLPGQRTRLRYNEQFF	TRBV4-1	few	TRBJ2-1	-
TGTGCCAGCAGTGAATTTAGCCTAGCGAACACCGGGGAGCTGTTTTTT	CASSEFSLANTGELFF	TRBV6-1	-	TRBJ2-2	-
TGTGCCAGCATGCCCCGAGGTAGGCCAATCTACGAGCAGTACTTC	CASMPRGRPIYEQYF	TRBV2	-	TRBJ2-7	-
TGTGCCAGCAAACCCGCGATGGGGTTGAACACTGAAGCTTTCTTT	CASKPAMGLNTEAFF	TRBV27	-	TRBJ1-1	-
TGTGCCAGCAGCAATCCCGGACGAAACCAAGAGACCCAGTACTTC	CASSNPGRNQETQYF	TRBV7-2	-	TRBJ2-5	-
TGTGCCAGCTCACCACCGCTAGTCACCTACGAGCAGTACTTC	CASSPPLVTYEQYF	TRBV18	few	TRBJ2-7	-
TGTGCCAGGGCCATAAGCTCAGGGGCCAATTCACCCCTCCACTTT	CARAISSGANSPLHF	TRBV2	few	TRBJ1-6	-
TGTGCCAGCAGCTTTCTCGGGGGTGCCACTCAGGAGCAGTACTTC	CASSFLGGATQEQYF	TRBV7-3	-	TRBJ2-7	-
TGTGCCAGCAGCTTAGACTGGAGGGGCTTCGGAACCACAGATACGCAGTATTTT	CASSLDWRGFGTTDTQYF	TRBV13	-	TRBJ2-3	-
TGTGCCAGCAGCCAATCTCAGGGAAGAGATACGCAGTATTTT	CASSQSQGRDTQYF	TRBV14	-	TRBJ2-3	-
TGTGCCACCAGTGACCCCGGACAGGGGAGCGAAAAACTGTTTTTT	CATSDPGQGSEKLFF	TRBV24-1	-	TRBJ1-4	TRBD1
TGTGCCAGCAGTTACCTTAGACAGGGTTCGGAGACCCAGTACTTC	CASSYLRQGSETQYF	TRBV6-6	-	TRBJ2-5	TRBD1
TGTGCCAGCAGCTTAGATAGACAGAGTGGGGAGACCCAGTACTTC	CASSLDRQSGETQYF	TRBV11-2	-	TRBJ2-5	-
TGTGCCAGCAGTTTAGAGGGGGCTCCCTACAATGAGCAGTTCTTC	CASSLEGAPYNEQFF	TRBV28	-	TRBJ2-1	TRBD1
TGCGCCAGCAGTCGACCCGATGACTACGAGCAGTACTTC	CASSRPDDYEQYF	TRBV5-1	-	TRBJ2-7	-
TGTGCCAGCAGCTTGGAGCTAGCGGGATTGGGGGAGCAGTTCTTC	CASSLELAGLGEQFF	TRBV7-6	once	TRBJ2-1	TRBD2
TGTGCCAGCAGTCTAGCGGGAGTTGTTACCGGGGAGCTGTTTTTT	CASSLAGVVTGELFF	TRBV2	-	TRBJ2-2	TRBD2
TGTGCCAGCAGCCCCGACCCTTTGCGGGGCTACACCTTC	CASSPDPLRGYTF	TRBV7-9	few	TRBJ1-2	-
TGTGCCAGCAGCTTAGTAGGGGGCCAGCCCCAGCATTTT	CASSLVGGQPQHF	TRBV7-9	-	TRBJ1-5	TRBD1
TGTGCCAGTAGTATAGCCACAGGGGCTGGGGCCAACGTCCTGACTTTC	CASSIATGAGANVLTF	TRBV19	-	TRBJ2-6	TRBD1
TGTGCCAGCAGCTTACAGGGAGGCTTAGTCCGCACTGAAGCTTTCTTT	CASSLQGGLVRTEAFF	TRBV7-2	once	TRBJ1-1	-
TGTGCCAGCAGCCAAGAATCTGGGCTGAACTATGGCTACACCTTC	CASSQESGLNYGYTF	TRBV3-1/TRBV3-2	-	TRBJ1-2	-
TGTGCCATCAGTGAGTCGATTTCAGCGGGAGGGAGGGATACGCAGTATTTT	CAISESISAGGRDTQYF	TRBV10-3	-	TRBJ2-3	TRBD2
TGTGCCAGCAAGAAGGGGGGTGTGGGTGCAGATACGCAGTATTTT	CASKKGGVGADTQYF	TRBV19	-	TRBJ2-3	-
TGTGCCAGCAGCCAAACGGGGACTAAACAAGAGACCCAGTACTTC	CASSQTGTKQETQYF	TRBV7-3	-	TRBJ2-5	TRBD2
TGTGCCAGCAGCTTTAATCCAGGCGAGCAGTACTTC	CASSFNPGEQYF	TRBV7-9	-	TRBJ2-7	-
TGTGCCAGCAGTATTAGGCGGAGACGGGGCGGCAATCAGCCCCAGCATTTT	CASSIRRRRGGNQPQHF	TRBV28	-	TRBJ1-5	-
TGTGCCAGCAGTCCCGGGACTTTCACAGATACGCAGTATTTT	CASSPGTFTDTQYF	TRBV28	-	TRBJ2-3	-
TGCGCCAGCAGCCCCCTTATTGCAGATACGCAGTATTTT	CASSPLIADTQYF	TRBV5-1	-	TRBJ2-3	-
TGTGCCAGCAGTCAGACAGGGAGCTCCTACGAGCAGTACTTC	CASSQTGSSYEQYF	TRBV6-6	-	TRBJ2-7	TRBD1
TGTGCCACCAGCTTAGACAGGGGGACCGGGGAGCTGTTTTTT	CATSLDRGTGELFF	TRBV15	-	TRBJ2-2	TRBD1
TGTGCCAGCAGCTTACAGACTAGACAGTACTTC	CASSLQTRQYF	TRBV7-2	few	TRBJ2-7	-
TGTGCCAGCAGCTGGCCTGGGGAGCTGTTTTTT	CASSWPGELFF	TRBV5-5	few	TRBJ2-2	-
TGTGCCAGCAGTGACGGCAGGGGGGGGTACACCGGGGAGCTGTTTTTT	CASSDGRGGYTGELFF	TRBV2	few	TRBJ2-2	-
TGTGCCAGCAGTGATGAGAGGGCCGGCCTTGGCTACACCTTC	CASSDERAGLGYTF	TRBV6-1	-	TRBJ1-2	-